These 3 T cell receptor beta chains were sequenced from one sample in a study of human T cells and chemical hapten exposure. Stated time point: pre-sensitization, week 0. Specified treatment: therapeutic diphenylcyclopropenone sensitization with weekly scalp DPC. TCRdb fed the RACE reads into MiXCR, producing one record per CDR3 protein. The sample has fewer than 50,000 distinct CDR3 sequences; roughly 7.2% are singletons. Here the sequenced sample was whole blood, taken in connection with sensitization to the hapten diphenylcyclopropenone (DPC). The receptors shown here come from a woman aged 45-60 years with alopecia areata. Some clones in this sample may be carry-over from other donors' samples.

This clonotype was observed many times. V is TRBV14 and J is TRBJ1-1, with a tentative D call TRBD1 (5 bases). V was shortened by 2 bases and J by 9 bases, with 10 bases between the two germline ends. The CDR3 totals 12 residues. Germline V gene lookup returns CDR1 SGHDN and CDR2 FVKESK. CDR3 in DNA: TGTGCCAGCAGCCAACAACGGACAAAAGCTTTCTTT. This sequence encodes CASSQQRTKAFF.

The sample holds a few counts of this clonotype. The genes are TRBV7-2 and TRBJ2-2; 8 nucleotides align to TRBD1. This CDR3 has 15 amino acids. Germline V gene sequence: CDR1 SGHTA, CDR2 FQGNSA. Unmatched junction bases numbered 2, after V lost 3 bases and J lost 2 bases. The CDR3: CASSLDRVNTGELFF. The CDR3 DNA sequence: TGTGCCAGCAGCTTGGACAGGGTTAACACCGGGGAGCTGTTTTTT.

This clonotype was counted at least ten times. V and J are TRBV5-4 and TRBJ2-6, with D possibly called TRBD1 or TRBD2 (7 bases each). Trimming shortened V by 4 bases and J by 2 bases, and 13 bases separated the two germline ends. Germline V CDR1 and CDR2: SGHNT, YYREEE (reference sequence). The CDR3 runs to 16 residues. CDR3 nucleotide sequence: TGTGCCAGCAGCCCCCCAGGGGGGGCTGGGGCCAACGTCCTGACTTTC. It specifies CASSPPGGAGANVLTF.